What follows are 3 T cell receptor beta chains derived from one specimen sequenced in a study of cytomegalovirus exposure and HLA in healthy donors. PCR primers comprised 60 Vbeta and 13 Jbeta primers. The table came from immunoSEQ multiplex PCR; TCRdb's copy has only in-frame clones and leaves some out. The sample lists 160,000 or so clones, approximately 80% occurring once. The sample consisted of PBMCs. These receptor sequences come from a woman aged 50 to 60 in good health and CMV-seronegative.

The chain has TRBV28 and TRBJ2-1, with 9 bases aligning to TRBD2. Germline CDR1 reads MDHEN; CDR2 reads SYDVKM. J lost 4 bases, V lost 8 bases, and 9 bases had no gene match. The CDR3 spans 15 residues. CDR3 residues: CASSRAGGLYNEQFF. The CDR3 bases are TGTGCCAGCTCCCGTGCGGGGGGGCTGTACAATGAGCAGTTCTTC.

This rearrangement joins TRBV9 to TRBJ1-2; D possibly corresponds to TRBD1 (5 bases). This CDR3 contains 15 residues. In germline, CDR1 is SGDLS, CDR2 YYNGEE. V was shortened by 1 base and J by 3 bases, with 13 bases between the two germline ends. CDR3 region: CASSVSTGHDYGYTF. The CDR3 DNA reads TGTGCCAGCAGCGTATCCACAGGTCATGACTATGGCTACACCTTC.

V and J are TRBV29-1 and TRBJ1-2; D not resolved. From germline, CDR1 is SQVTM and CDR2 ANQGSEA. V was shortened by 3 bases and J by 3 bases, with 8 bases between the two germline ends. The CDR3 has 12 amino acids. The CDR3 DNA reads as TGCAGCGTTGAGCGTTCTGACTATGGCTACACCTTC. Translation: CSVERSDYGYTF.